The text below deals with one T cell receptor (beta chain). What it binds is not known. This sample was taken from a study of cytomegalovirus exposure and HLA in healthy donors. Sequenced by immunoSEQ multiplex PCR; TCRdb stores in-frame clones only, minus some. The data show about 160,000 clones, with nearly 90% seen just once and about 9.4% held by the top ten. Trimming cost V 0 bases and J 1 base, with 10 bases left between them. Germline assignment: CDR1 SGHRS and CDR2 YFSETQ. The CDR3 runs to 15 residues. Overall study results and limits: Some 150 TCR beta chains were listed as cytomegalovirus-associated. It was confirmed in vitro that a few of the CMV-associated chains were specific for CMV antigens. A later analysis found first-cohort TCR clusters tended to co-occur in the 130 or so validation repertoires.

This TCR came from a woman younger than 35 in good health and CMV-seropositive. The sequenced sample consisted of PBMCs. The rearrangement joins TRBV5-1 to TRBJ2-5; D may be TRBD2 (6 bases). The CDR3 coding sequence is TGCGCCAGCAGCTTGGTAGTGGGGGGCCAAGAGACCCAGTACTTC. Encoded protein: CASSLVVGGQETQYF.